Listed below are T cell receptor beta chains from one sample, sequenced in a study of T cell responses to AZD1222 COVID-19 vaccine. Some clones are missing from TCRdb's copy, which holds only in-frame ones; the method was immunoSEQ multiplex PCR. The sample consists of some 170,000 clones, around nine tenths of them appearing once. The specimen comprised peripheral blood, sampled on day 0 of AZD1222 vaccination. The receptors were gathered from an adult in good health. Both conserved end residues are part of each CDR3. D genes are given only for firm matches. Not every row has a clone size; where given, it reads once, few, many or a size class.

D gene	V gene	clone size	J gene	CDR3 protein	CDR3 DNA
-	TRBV5-1	-	TRBJ2-1	CASSSGADEQFF	TGCGCCAGCAGCTCGGGGGCGGATGAGCAGTTCTTC
TRBD2	TRBV27	-	TRBJ2-7	CASSSTSPTTWAYEQYF	TGTGCCAGCAGTTCGACTAGCCCCACAACGTGGGCCTACGAGCAGTACTTC
-	TRBV2	-	TRBJ1-2	CASIGGIGYGYTF	TGTGCCAGCATCGGGGGGATAGGCTATGGCTACACCTTC
-	TRBV7-9	-	TRBJ2-1	CASSLEQGLGEQFF	TGTGCCAGCAGCTTAGAGCAGGGCCTGGGTGAGCAGTTCTTC
TRBD1	TRBV2	-	TRBJ1-1	CASSVDRAANTEAFF	TGTGCCAGCAGTGTGGACAGGGCGGCGAACACTGAAGCTTTCTTT
-	TRBV27	-	TRBJ1-1	CASTLRSGIGTEAFF	TGTGCCAGCACCTTGAGGTCAGGGATTGGCACTGAAGCTTTCTTT
-	TRBV5-1	-	TRBJ2-7	CASSFGTHSSYEQYF	TGCGCCAGCAGCTTCGGGACTCATAGCTCCTACGAGCAGTACTTC
TRBD2	TRBV10-2	-	TRBJ2-7	CASGEGTSGRTYEQYF	TGCGCCAGCGGGGAGGGGACTAGCGGGAGGACCTACGAGCAGTACTTC
TRBD2	TRBV6-5	-	TRBJ2-2	CASSDRTSFLRELFF	TGTGCCAGCAGCGATAGGACTAGCTTCCTCCGGGAGCTGTTTTTT
-	TRBV19	once	TRBJ2-7	CASSRFTGLGYEQYF	TGTGCCAGTAGTCGATTCACAGGGCTCGGTTACGAGCAGTACTTC
-	TRBV24-1	-	TRBJ2-3	CATSPPGPTDTQYF	TGTGCCACCAGTCCGCCGGGACCCACAGATACGCAGTATTTT
-	TRBV4-1	-	TRBJ1-4	CASLGGARLFF	TGCGCCAGCCTAGGGGGGGCCCGGCTGTTTTTT
-	TRBV27	-	TRBJ2-5	CASPPQGPQETQYF	TGTGCCAGCCCGCCTCAGGGGCCCCAAGAGACCCAGTACTTC
-	TRBV2	-	TRBJ2-7	CASSEGGYSYEQYF	TGTGCCAGCAGTGAAGGCGGCTATTCCTACGAGCAGTACTTC
-	TRBV9	-	TRBJ2-5	CASSPRRPEETQYF	TGTGCCAGCAGCCCGAGGCGGCCCGAAGAGACCCAGTACTTC
-	TRBV6-1	-	TRBJ1-2	CASSESGGLGYTF	TGTGCCAGCAGTGAGTCTGGGGGGCTTGGCTACACCTTC
-	TRBV2	-	TRBJ1-6	CASAQQGGSSYNSPLHF	TGTGCCAGCGCACAACAGGGAGGGAGCTCCTATAATTCACCCCTCCACTTT
-	TRBV5-6	-	TRBJ2-2	CASSPAGTGELFF	TGTGCCAGCAGCCCCGCCGGGACCGGGGAGCTGTTTTTT
TRBD1	TRBV3-1/TRBV3-2	-	TRBJ1-3	CASSRTTGAGNTIYF	TGTGCCAGCAGCCGAACCACAGGGGCTGGAAACACCATATATTTT
-	TRBV5-5	-	TRBJ1-1	CASTKRGAVHSSNTEAFF	TGTGCCAGCACTAAAAGGGGGGCCGTTCACAGTTCCAACACTGAAGCTTTCTTT
TRBD2	TRBV5-1	-	TRBJ2-7	CASSLDAASGSYEQYF	TGCGCCAGCAGCTTGGACGCGGCTAGCGGGAGCTACGAGCAGTACTTC
TRBD2	TRBV19	-	TRBJ2-1	CASSIGTSISYNEQFF	TGTGCCAGTAGTATCGGGACTAGCATATCCTACAATGAGCAGTTCTTC
-	TRBV24-1	-	TRBJ1-2	CATSDLQIWGDHNYGYTF	TGTGCCACCAGTGATTTGCAAATCTGGGGGGACCATAACTATGGCTACACCTTC
TRBD1	TRBV19	-	TRBJ1-2	CASSPVGRGSYGYTF	TGTGCCAGTAGCCCCGTCGGCAGGGGGTCCTATGGCTACACCTTC
-	TRBV27	-	TRBJ1-2	CASKGGLYGYTF	TGTGCCAGCAAGGGGGGACTCTATGGCTACACCTTC
TRBD1	TRBV4-1	-	TRBJ2-2	CASRQRTGDTGELFF	TGCGCCAGCAGGCAAAGGACAGGGGACACCGGGGAGCTGTTTTTT
-	TRBV5-1	-	TRBJ2-7	CASSLQWGDREQYF	TGCGCCAGCAGCCTCCAATGGGGTGATCGCGAGCAGTACTTC
-	TRBV6-6	-	TRBJ1-5	CASSPYGGGNQPQHF	TGTGCCAGCAGCCCCTATGGGGGAGGGAATCAGCCCCAGCATTTT
TRBD2	TRBV5-4	-	TRBJ2-3	CASSLGGRGSADTQYF	TGTGCCAGCAGCTTGGGGGGTCGCGGGAGCGCAGATACGCAGTATTTT
-	TRBV28	-	TRBJ2-7	CASSGSSYEQYF	TGTGCCAGCTCTGGGAGCTCCTACGAGCAGTACTTC
-	TRBV6-5	-	TRBJ1-1	CASSYLQGNTEAFF	TGTGCCAGCAGTTACCTACAGGGAAACACTGAAGCTTTCTTT
-	TRBV27	-	TRBJ2-7	CASSWGLEQYF	TGTGCCAGCAGTTGGGGGCTCGAGCAGTACTTC
-	TRBV9	-	TRBJ2-3	CASSPQAPDTQYF	TGTGCCAGCAGCCCTCAGGCACCAGATACGCAGTATTTT
-	TRBV4-2	-	TRBJ1-3	CASSQASLGAGNTIYF	TGTGCCAGCAGCCAGGCCTCCCTGGGTGCTGGAAACACCATATATTTT
TRBD1	TRBV5-1	-	TRBJ2-3	CASSSQGADTQYF	TGCGCCAGCAGTTCACAGGGGGCGGATACGCAGTATTTT
-	TRBV5-1	-	TRBJ1-2	CASSLEGQKNYGYTF	TGCGCCAGCAGCTTGGAAGGACAGAAAAACTATGGCTACACCTTC
-	TRBV4-1	-	TRBJ2-5	CASSRRETQYF	TGCGCCAGCAGCCGAAGAGAGACCCAGTACTTC
-	TRBV6-5	-	TRBJ1-1	CASNRAVNTEAFF	TGTGCCAGCAACAGGGCGGTGAACACTGAAGCTTTCTTT
-	TRBV30	-	TRBJ1-2	CAWSVLPMIITNYGYTF	TGTGCCTGGAGCGTACTCCCCATGATAATCACTAACTATGGCTACACCTTC
-	TRBV7-6	-	TRBJ2-1	CASSLGDPGEQFF	TGTGCCAGCAGCTTAGGAGACCCGGGGGAGCAGTTCTTC
TRBD1	TRBV10-3	-	TRBJ1-1	CAISESTRQGTEAFF	TGTGCCATCAGTGAGTCGACGCGACAGGGAACTGAAGCTTTCTTT
TRBD1	TRBV28	-	TRBJ1-2	CASYRTGGTYGYTF	TGTGCCAGCTACCGGACAGGGGGTACCTATGGCTACACCTTC